Listed below are T cell receptor beta chains from one sample, sequenced in a study of neurological immune-mediated disorders. One entry per CDR3 protein, called by TCRdb with MiXCR from the 5' RACE reads. The sample shows roughly 80,000 distinct CDR3 sequences, 5.5% to 6.5% of them seen only once. Material: PBMCs. The receptors originated from a woman in her sixties or seventies with multiple sclerosis. Each CDR3 is given with its conserved first and last residue. A D gene is named only where the DNA matches it firmly. Size tells how often a clone was seen (once, few, many) or the class of an expanded clone, and some rows leave it out.

D: .; size: many; J: TRBJ1-1; length: 15; V: TRBV5-4; CDR3: CASSRGAGSKAEAFF; DNA: TGTGCCAGCAGCCGAGGGGCAGGGTCTAAGGCTGAAGCTTTCTTT
D: .; size: large; J: TRBJ2-3; length: 13; V: TRBV20-1; CDR3: CTATGQSTDTQYF; DNA: TGCACCGCTACGGGTCAGAGCACAGATACGCAGTATTTT
D: TRBD2; size: many; J: TRBJ2-1; length: 15; V: TRBV5-1; CDR3: CASSLGTSGDNEQFF; DNA: TGCGCCAGCAGCTTGGGGACTAGCGGGGATAATGAGCAGTTCTTC
D: .; size: many; J: TRBJ2-1; length: 16; V: TRBV20-1; CDR3: CSALVSGTSSYNEQFF; DNA: TGCAGTGCTTTAGTTTCCGGGACAAGCTCCTACAATGAGCAGTTCTTC
D: .; size: .; J: TRBJ2-1; length: 13; V: TRBV7-9; CDR3: CASRDGGNNEQFF; DNA: TGTGCCAGCAGAGACGGGGGAAATAATGAGCAGTTCTTC
D: .; size: many; J: TRBJ2-7; length: 15; V: TRBV6-5; CDR3: CASSYRRQDTYEQYF; DNA: TGTGCCAGCAGTTACCGTCGACAGGACACCTACGAGCAGTACTTC
D: TRBD2; size: many; J: TRBJ2-7; length: 14; V: TRBV20-1; CDR3: CSAQSGTSGYEQYF; DNA: TGCAGTGCTCAGTCCGGGACTAGCGGTTACGAGCAGTACTTC
D: .; size: many; J: TRBJ1-3; length: 15; V: TRBV2; CDR3: CASLIRTNSGNTIYF; DNA: TGTGCCAGCTTGATCCGGACCAACTCTGGAAACACCATATATTTT
D: .; size: .; J: TRBJ1-1; length: 11; V: TRBV6-1; CDR3: CASSVFTEAFF; DNA: TGTGCCAGCAGTGTGTTCACTGAAGCTTTCTTT
D: .; size: many; J: TRBJ2-1; length: 16; V: TRBV20-1; CDR3: CSARVPPSSAGNEQFF; DNA: TGCAGTGCTAGAGTTCCCCCCTCTTCCGCGGGGAATGAGCAGTTCTTC
D: .; size: many; J: TRBJ1-5; length: 16; V: TRBV4-1; CDR3: CASSQDGGPPNQPQHF; DNA: TGCGCCAGCAGCCAAGATGGTGGCCCCCCCAATCAGCCCCAGCATTTT
D: TRBD1; size: many; J: TRBJ1-1; length: 14; V: TRBV7-9; CDR3: CASSVHRGGTEAFF; DNA: TGTGCCAGCAGCGTCCACAGGGGAGGGACTGAAGCTTTCTTT
D: TRBD1; size: .; J: TRBJ1-4; length: 14; V: TRBV5-1; CDR3: CASSPGQGAEKLFF; DNA: TGCGCCAGCAGCCCGGGACAGGGGGCTGAAAAACTGTTTTTT
D: .; size: many; J: TRBJ2-1; length: 15; V: TRBV6-4; CDR3: CASSEVAGAYNEQFF; DNA: TGTGCCAGCAGTGAGGTTGCGGGGGCGTACAATGAGCAGTTCTTC
D: .; size: few; J: TRBJ1-1; length: 11; V: TRBV6-6; CDR3: CASSYITEAFF; DNA: TGTGCCAGCAGTTATATTACTGAAGCTTTCTTT
D: TRBD1; size: few; J: TRBJ2-6; length: 15; V: TRBV28; CDR3: CASRPTGSGANVLTF; DNA: TGTGCCAGCAGGCCGACAGGGTCTGGGGCCAACGTCCTGACTTTC
D: .; size: many; J: TRBJ1-1; length: 15; V: TRBV7-2; CDR3: CASSSSGPINTEAFF; DNA: TGTGCCAGCAGCTCATCGGGGCCGATAAACACTGAAGCTTTCTTT
D: .; size: many; J: TRBJ1-1; length: 11; V: TRBV7-8; CDR3: CATLQGTEAFF; DNA: TGTGCCACCTTACAGGGAACTGAAGCTTTCTTT
D: .; size: many; J: TRBJ2-7; length: 13; V: TRBV5-1; CDR3: CASSLFGGYEQYF; DNA: TGCGCCAGCAGCTTATTTGGTGGCTACGAGCAGTACTTC
D: TRBD1; size: many; J: TRBJ2-2; length: 14; V: TRBV5-1; CDR3: CASSYFQGAGELFF; DNA: TGCGCCAGCAGTTATTTCCAGGGGGCCGGGGAGCTGTTTTTT
D: .; size: many; J: TRBJ2-4; length: 13; V: TRBV6-2/TRBV6-3; CDR3: CASTDPAKNIQYF; DNA: TGTGCCAGCACGGACCCAGCCAAAAACATTCAGTACTTC